This TCR beta chain stems from a study of T cells after yellow fever vaccination. V lost 5 bases and J lost 3, with 19 bases in between. Germline CDR1 is LGHNA and CDR2 is YSLEER. The CDR3 is 16 residues long. This clonotype was seen at least ten times. The study made its TCR cDNA through 5'RACE template switching. That step introduced a universal primer site along with UMIs. TCRdb independently ran MiXCR on the 5' RACE reads; one entry per CDR3 protein. Of some 110,000 distinct CDR3 sequences in the sample, 8.4% were seen once. The source of this sequence is a man in his thirties or forties who received the YFV17D yellow fever vaccine. The sample here was CD8+ T cells sorted from PBMCs, taken 45 days after the yellow fever booster vaccination. The chain carries TRBV4-3 and TRBJ1-1; a possible D gene is TRBD1 (5 bases). The CDR3 sequence: CASSIRLGTGDTEAFF. The DNA for the CDR3 is TGCGCCAGCAGCATCAGGCTAGGGACTGGGGACACTGAAGCTTTCTTT.